This T cell receptor (beta chain) was captured in a study of blood T cell repertoires in COVID-19. This table comes from immunoSEQ multiplex PCR, and its TCRdb copy is limited to in-frame clones, with some not included. The sample includes a few hundred thousand clones, about 90% seen only once; the top ten take about 1.9%. V lost 3 bases and J 1 base, leaving 10 bases between the germline ends. This CDR3 contains 15 residues. Germline CDR1 reads MDHEN; CDR2 reads SYDVKM. This clone was detected a few times. Membership in each cohort depended on participant-reported clinical history. The TCR originated in a man in his forties in a cohort exposed to, infected with or recovered from COVID-19 (not recorded which). The chain is built from TRBV28 and TRBJ1-5; possibly TRBD1 for D (6 bases). The specimen was PBMCs or T cells enriched from blood (not recorded which). The CDR3 bases are TGTGCCAGCAGTTTCCAGGACAGAAGCAATCAGCCCCAGCATTTT. This encodes CASSFQDRSNQPQHF.